These T cell receptor beta chains were read from a single sample in a study of shared clonotypes between healthy human individuals. Measured with immunoSEQ multiplex PCR; TCRdb has only the in-frame clones, and not every one. The sample comprises 1.5 million to 2.5 million clones, around 96% of which are singletons, and 1% to 1.5% rests with the top ten. The material sequenced was naive CD8+ T cells sorted from blood. The receptors originated from a man younger than 35 in good health. Each CDR3 is given with its conserved first and last residue. D genes are given only for firm matches. Clone sizes are given selectively: once, few, many, or a class where the clone is expanded.

v_gene,d_gene,j_gene,abundance,CDR3nt,CDR3aa
TRBV10-1,TRBD1,TRBJ2-7,NA,TGCGCCAGCAGTGCCCCCGGGACAGTCTACGAGCAGTACTTC,CASSAPGTVYEQYF
TRBV7-9,NA,TRBJ2-3,NA,TGTGCCAGCAGCTTAGCGGGAGAGGAGGGAAACACAGATACGCAGTATTTT,CASSLAGEEGNTDTQYF
TRBV30,NA,TRBJ1-1,NA,TGTGCCTGGAGTGTAAGTTTATCGGGGAACACTGAAGCTTTCTTT,CAWSVSLSGNTEAFF
TRBV5-6,NA,TRBJ2-7,NA,TGTGCCAGCAGCTTCGGGGTGGGGACCTACGAGCAGTACTTC,CASSFGVGTYEQYF
TRBV4-1,NA,TRBJ1-4,NA,TGCGCCAGCAGCCCCGGGGTTAATGAAAAACTGTTTTTT,CASSPGVNEKLFF
TRBV30,TRBD2,TRBJ2-5,NA,TGTGCCTGGAGCTCGGGACTAGCGGGACTTCGAGAGACCCAGTACTTC,CAWSSGLAGLRETQYF
TRBV5-4,NA,TRBJ2-7,NA,TGTGCCAGCAGCTTGGGTGACAGAGACTACGAGCAGTACTTC,CASSLGDRDYEQYF
TRBV27,NA,TRBJ1-1,NA,TGTGCCAGCAGCCCCCTGCAGGGTAACGGAGCTTTCTTT,CASSPLQGNGAFF
TRBV11-2,TRBD2,TRBJ2-5,once,TGTGCCAGCAGGGCTGCACTAGCGGGGGGGCCCCCAGAGACCCAGTACTTC,CASRAALAGGPPETQYF
TRBV9,TRBD2,TRBJ2-7,NA,TGTGCCAGCAGCATACTAGCGGGAGAGTCCTACGAGCAGTACTTC,CASSILAGESYEQYF
TRBV28,TRBD2,TRBJ2-7,NA,TGTGCCAGCAGTTTGGCGGGGGGCGGCTACGAGCAGTACTTC,CASSLAGGGYEQYF
TRBV14,NA,TRBJ2-7,NA,TGTGCCAGCAGCCAAGATCGCCAGGGGTCCTACGAGCAGTACTTC,CASSQDRQGSYEQYF
TRBV5-4,TRBD2,TRBJ2-7,NA,TGTGCCAGCAGAGATATGACTAGCGTCTACGAGCAGTACTTC,CASRDMTSVYEQYF
TRBV10-1,NA,TRBJ2-3,NA,TGCGCCAGCAGCCCTACTAGGGATACGCAGTATTTT,CASSPTRDTQYF
TRBV19,NA,TRBJ2-3,once,TGTGCCAGTAGTGACCTAGGGGGGTTCACAGATACGCAGTATTTT,CASSDLGGFTDTQYF
TRBV5-4,NA,TRBJ1-2,NA,TGTGCCAGCAGCTTGAGTGGGTTAGCTAACTATGGCTACACCTTC,CASSLSGLANYGYTF
TRBV6-1,NA,TRBJ1-2,NA,TGTGCCAGCAGTGATCACCCGGACACGGTTACGGATGGCTACACCTTC,CASSDHPDTVTDGYTF
TRBV6-6,NA,TRBJ2-2,NA,TGTGCCAGCAGTTACGATGGGGCTCTCACCGGGGAGCTGTTTTTT,CASSYDGALTGELFF
TRBV7-9,NA,TRBJ1-4,NA,TGTGCCACCGACCGGGAGGAAAAACTGTTTTTT,CATDREEKLFF
TRBV2,TRBD2,TRBJ2-5,once,TGTGCCAGCAGTGAACCTCGGACTAGCGGGCAAGAGACCCAGTACTTC,CASSEPRTSGQETQYF
TRBV4-3,TRBD2,TRBJ2-5,NA,TGCGCCAGCAGCCAAGATTTGGCGGGAGTAGGGTATCAAGAGACCCAGTACTTC,CASSQDLAGVGYQETQYF
TRBV28,TRBD2,TRBJ2-1,NA,TGTGCCAGCAGCCTCAAGCTCCCTAGCGGGGGGTGGAGCTCCTACAATGAGCAGTTCTTC,CASSLKLPSGGWSSYNEQFF
TRBV19,NA,TRBJ2-7,few,TGTGCCAGTAGATTCGGAGGCAGCTCCTACGAGCAGTACTTC,CASRFGGSSYEQYF
TRBV4-3,TRBD2,TRBJ2-1,NA,TGCGCCAGCAGCCAGGCTAGCGGGAGGGCAGAGCAGTTCTTC,CASSQASGRAEQFF
TRBV27,TRBD2,TRBJ2-7,NA,TGTGCCAGCAGTTCCTTGACGAGCGGGAGACCCTACGAGCAGTACTTC,CASSSLTSGRPYEQYF
TRBV18,NA,TRBJ2-1,NA,TGTGCCAGCTCACCACCGGGACCGCCATATGATGAGCAGTTCTTC,CASSPPGPPYDEQFF
TRBV7-6,TRBD2,TRBJ2-1,NA,TGTGCCAGCAGCTTAGCAGCGGGAGTCTACAATGAGCAGTTCTTC,CASSLAAGVYNEQFF
TRBV10-2,TRBD2,TRBJ2-1,NA,TGCGCCAGCAGTGAGTCGCCGGGGGGGAACAATGAGCAGTTCTTC,CASSESPGGNNEQFF
TRBV4-1,NA,TRBJ1-2,NA,TGCGCCAGCAGCGGGCAGGGATCCTATGGCTACACCTTC,CASSGQGSYGYTF
TRBV23-1,TRBD1,TRBJ2-7,NA,TGCGCCAGCAGCCGGGACAGGTTGTTGGGAGAGCAGTACTTC,CASSRDRLLGEQYF
TRBV28,TRBD1,TRBJ1-5,NA,TGTGCCAGCAGTCCCTGGACAGGCGGGGAGCCCCAGCATTTT,CASSPWTGGEPQHF
TRBV7-8,NA,TRBJ2-4,once,TGTGCCAGCAGCTTATTAATGTTGGGGGCTGTAGCCAAAAACATTCAGTACTTC,CASSLLMLGAVAKNIQYF
TRBV6-1,TRBD2,TRBJ2-2,NA,TGTGCCAGCAGTGAACTAGCGGGGGTTTCGTCCGGGGAGCTGTTTTTT,CASSELAGVSSGELFF
TRBV4-1,NA,TRBJ1-4,NA,TGCGCCAGCAGCCAAGATGGGGGAGGCTCAACTAATGAAAAACTGTTTTTT,CASSQDGGGSTNEKLFF
TRBV14,NA,TRBJ2-1,NA,TGTGCCAGCAGCCAAGACTCATCCTCCTACAATGAGCAGTTCTTC,CASSQDSSSYNEQFF
TRBV13,TRBD2,TRBJ2-7,NA,TGTGCCAGCAGCCAAAGTCGGAGCGGGGGCTCCTACGAGCAGTACTTC,CASSQSRSGGSYEQYF
TRBV2,NA,TRBJ2-5,NA,TGTGCCAGCAGTGAAGTATGGATAGCGGAGACCCAGTACTTC,CASSEVWIAETQYF
TRBV4-1,NA,TRBJ2-4,NA,TGCGCCAGCAGCCAAGATCTAGGGCGGTTTTCAAGGAACATTCAGTACTTC,CASSQDLGRFSRNIQYF
TRBV27,NA,TRBJ1-2,NA,TGTGCCAGCAGTTTCTCCGGCCTAGGGCTTGGCTACACCTTC,CASSFSGLGLGYTF
TRBV7-9,NA,TRBJ2-7,few,TGTGCCAGCAGCTTAGTGGGCTACGAGCAGTACTTC,CASSLVGYEQYF
TRBV11-2,TRBD1,TRBJ2-1,NA,TGTGCCAGCAGCTTAGTAAAAGTTGCAGGGGGAATTCCAGAGCAGTTCTTC,CASSLVKVAGGIPEQFF